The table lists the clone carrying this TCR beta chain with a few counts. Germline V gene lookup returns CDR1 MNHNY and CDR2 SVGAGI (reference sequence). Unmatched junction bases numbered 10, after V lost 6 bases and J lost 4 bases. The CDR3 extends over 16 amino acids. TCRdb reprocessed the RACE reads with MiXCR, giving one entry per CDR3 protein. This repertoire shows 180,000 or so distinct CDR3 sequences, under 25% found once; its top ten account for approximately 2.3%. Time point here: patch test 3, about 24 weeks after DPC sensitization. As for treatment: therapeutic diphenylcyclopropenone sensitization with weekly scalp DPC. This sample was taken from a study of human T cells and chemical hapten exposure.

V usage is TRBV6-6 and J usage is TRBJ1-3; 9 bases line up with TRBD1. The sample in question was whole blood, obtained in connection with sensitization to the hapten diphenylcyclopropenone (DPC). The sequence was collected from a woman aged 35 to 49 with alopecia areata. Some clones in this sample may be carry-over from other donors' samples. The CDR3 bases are TGTGCCAGCAGGAGAACCGGGACAGGGACAGGAAACACCATATATTTT. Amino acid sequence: CASRRTGTGTGNTIYF.